This TCR beta chain was documented in a study of cytotoxic CD8 clonotypes in ibrutinib-treated CLL. General study results and limits: Clonality rose at ibrutinib response, held steady in sustained remission, and fell toward baseline at progression. Public clonotypes were seen rarely and were contracted or stable on treatment. Sustained-remission patients were sampled at one set of times and progressing patients at different ones. At the start, clonality exceeded age-matched healthy donors and followed circulating CD8+ T-cell counts.

Generated by immunoSEQ multiplex PCR, the TCRdb table keeps only in-frame clones and is missing some. The sample shows more than 110,000 clones, 60% to 85% of them seen only once. V was pared by 5 bases and J by 0 bases, with 12 bases between. The CDR3 consists of 15 residues. Germline V lookup: CDR1 SGDLS, CDR2 YYNGEE. Of note for this clone: What it binds is not known.

V usage is TRBV9 and J usage is TRBJ1-3, with a tentative D call TRBD1 (6 bases). This receptor was obtained from a human donor with chronic lymphocytic leukemia. The sequences come from PBMCs, collected after 24 months of ibrutinib treatment. The CDR3 DNA reads as TGTGCCAGCAGGGCAGGGGCCTACTCTGGAAACACCATATATTTT. This sequence encodes CASRAGAYSGNTIYF.